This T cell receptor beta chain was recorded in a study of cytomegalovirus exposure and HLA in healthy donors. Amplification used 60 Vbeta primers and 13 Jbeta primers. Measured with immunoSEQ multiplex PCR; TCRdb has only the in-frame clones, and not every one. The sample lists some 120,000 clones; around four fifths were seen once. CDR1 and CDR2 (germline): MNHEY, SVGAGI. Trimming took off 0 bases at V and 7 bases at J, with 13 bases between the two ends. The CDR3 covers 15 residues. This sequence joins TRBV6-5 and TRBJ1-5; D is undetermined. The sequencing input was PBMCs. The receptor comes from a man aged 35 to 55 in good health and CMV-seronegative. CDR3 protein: CASSYSLGSEQPQHF. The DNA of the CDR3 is TGTGCCAGCAGTTACTCTTTGGGGAGTGAACAGCCCCAGCATTTT.